The source of this T cell receptor beta chain is a study of cytomegalovirus exposure and HLA in healthy donors. Findings and caveats of the study: An analysis was carried out at a later point. It showed that HLA-associated TCR beta chains were more clonally expanded than equally common non-associated chains.

PCR involved 60 Vbeta and 13 Jbeta primers. Repertoires were generated with immunoSEQ multiplex PCR, while TCRdb's copy carries only in-frame clones and drops some. This repertoire shows some 170,000 clones, 82% found once; its top ten account for approximately 1.6%. V dropped 2 bases and J dropped 4 bases, with 12 bases sitting between them. This CDR3 has 14 amino acids. From germline, CDR1 is SGHDT and CDR2 YYEEEE. On this clone: Its antigen is not identified.

Sequencing was carried out using PBMCs. The receptor comes from a girl between 5 and 17 years old in good health and CMV-seropositive. This chain connects TRBV5-6 to TRBJ1-2, with a possible D match to TRBD1 (6 bases). CDR3 protein: CASSFVQGFYGYTF. CDR3 sequence (DNA): TGTGCCAGCAGCTTCGTGCAGGGGTTCTATGGCTACACCTTC.